A single sample is the source of the 10 T cell receptor beta chains below, sequenced in a study of cytomegalovirus exposure and HLA in healthy donors. Primers: 60 Vbeta forward and 13 Jbeta reverse. Data came from immunoSEQ multiplex PCR; TCRdb stores just in-frame clones and leaves some out. This sample has about 160,000 clones, with 70% to 80% found just once. The sample taken for sequencing was PBMCs. These receptors originate from a young man in good health and CMV-seropositive.

V and J are TRBV14 and TRBJ1-6; D is possibly TRBD1 (6 bases). CDR3 length equals 17 residues. The V end was cut by 4 bases, the J end by 8 bases, with 21 bases between. Germline CDR1 SGHDN, CDR2 FVKESK. CDR3 in amino acids: CASSRLRGHNSDSPLHF. CDR3 sequence (DNA): TGTGCCAGCAGCCGACTTCGGGGACACAACTCAGATTCACCCCTCCACTTT.

J is TRBJ1-6 and V is TRBV28, with no clear D. V was cut by 4 bases and J by 7 bases, with 8 bases left in between. The germline V gene encodes CDR1 MDHEN and CDR2 SYDVKM. The CDR3 contains 13 residues. CDR3 sequence reads: CASSSEVNSPLHF. Here the CDR3 DNA reads TGTGCCAGCAGTTCGGAGGTGAATTCACCCCTCCACTTT.

CDR3 DNA: TGTGCCAGCAGCTCGATGGGACTAGCGGGGTACAATGAGCAGTTCTTC. Translated, it gives CASSSMGLAGYNEQFF. V usage is TRBV11-2 and J usage is TRBJ2-1; 13 bases match TRBD2. The J segment lost 4 bases and the V segment lost 4 bases, leaving 4 bases of the junction unmatched. This CDR3 region has 16 residues. Germline-derived CDR1 and CDR2 are SGHAT and FQNNGV. The whole variable domain, remainder taken from reference TRBV11-2 and TRBJ2-1, is EAGVAQSPRYKIIEKRQSVAFWCNPISGHATLYWYQQILGQGPKLLIQFQNNGVVDDSQLPKDRFSAERLKGVDSTLKIQPAKLEDSAVYLCASSSMGLAGYNEQFFGPGTRLTVL.

The gene calls are TRBV7-9 and TRBJ2-5, with 7 bases identical to TRBD1. Unmatched junction bases numbered 4, after V lost 5 bases and J lost 1 base. The CDR3 covers 14 residues. Germline-derived CDR1 and CDR2 are SEHNR and FQNEAQ (reference sequence). CDR3 loop: CASSLGTAQETQYF. Written as DNA, the CDR3 is TGTGCCAGCAGCCTCGGGACAGCCCAAGAGACCCAGTACTTC.

This clone has just one count. V and J are TRBV7-9 and TRBJ1-1, with TRBD1 matching over 9 bases. The CDR3 is 13 residues long. Germline assignment: CDR1 SEHNR and CDR2 FQNEAQ (reference sequence). V gave up 8 bases and J gave up 1 base; unmatched junction bases: 2. CDR3: CASQGQGNTEAFF. The CDR3 nucleotides read TGTGCCAGCCAGGGACAGGGGAACACTGAAGCTTTCTTT.

The chain links TRBV7-6 to TRBJ2-5; 7 bases align to TRBD1. V was pared by 1 base and J by 5 bases, with 4 bases of the junction left unmatched. The CDR3 is 14 residues long. CDR1 is SGHVS, CDR2 FNYEAQ, per germline. The CDR3 protein is CASSLGFRGETQYF. The CDR3 DNA reads as TGTGCCAGCAGCTTAGGTTTCAGGGGGGAGACCCAGTACTTC.

The chain employs TRBV10-3 and TRBJ1-5, with 7 nucleotides matching TRBD1. V lost 6 bases and J lost 4; bases outside the gene matches: 15. This CDR3 region has 17 residues. Per the germline V gene, CDR1 is ENHRY and CDR2 is SYGVKD. CDR3 protein: CAISESRSQGSNQPQHF. The CDR3 bases are TGTGCCATCAGCGAGAGTAGATCACAGGGGTCGAATCAGCCCCAGCATTTT.

The rearrangement links TRBV7-9 to TRBJ2-7, with 8 nucleotides matching TRBD1. The trim removed 1 base at V and 4 bases at J, leaving 6 bases unmatched. Germline CDR1 is SEHNR and CDR2 is FQNEAQ (reference sequence). CDR3 length: 15 amino acids. As DNA, the CDR3 is TGTGCCAGCAGCTTAGGGCAGGGGGCTGCGTACGAGCAGTACTTC. It is translated as CASSLGQGAAYEQYF.

The chain recombines TRBV5-8 with TRBJ2-3; a possible D gene is TRBD1 (6 bases). The CDR3 totals 14 residues. CDR1 is SGHTS, CDR2 YDEGEE, per germline. V was trimmed by 4 bases and J by 3 bases, leaving 12 bases between them. The CDR3, as DNA: TGTGCCAGCAGCACAGGGTTTTGGACAGATACGCAGTATTTT. Residues: CASSTGFWTDTQYF.

The rearrangement links TRBV5-5 to TRBJ2-7, with D perhaps matching TRBD2 (6 bases). This CDR3 region has 14 residues. V was trimmed by 4 bases and J by 3 bases, leaving 14 bases between them. Germline lookup yields CDR1 SGHKS and CDR2 YYEKEE (reference sequence). The chain's CDR3 is CASSSKEGIYEQYF. CDR3 sequence (DNA): TGTGCCAGCAGCAGCAAGGAGGGAATCTACGAGCAGTACTTC.